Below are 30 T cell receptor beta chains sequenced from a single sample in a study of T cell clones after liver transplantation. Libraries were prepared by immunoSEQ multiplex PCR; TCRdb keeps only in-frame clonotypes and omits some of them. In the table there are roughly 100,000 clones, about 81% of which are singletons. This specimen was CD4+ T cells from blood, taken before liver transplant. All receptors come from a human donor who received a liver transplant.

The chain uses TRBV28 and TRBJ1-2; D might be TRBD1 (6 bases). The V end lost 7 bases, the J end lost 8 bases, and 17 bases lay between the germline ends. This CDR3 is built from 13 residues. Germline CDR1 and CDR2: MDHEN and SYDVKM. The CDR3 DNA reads TGTGCCAGCACCCTAGGGACATTGGTGGGCTACACCTTC. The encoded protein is CASTLGTLVGYTF.

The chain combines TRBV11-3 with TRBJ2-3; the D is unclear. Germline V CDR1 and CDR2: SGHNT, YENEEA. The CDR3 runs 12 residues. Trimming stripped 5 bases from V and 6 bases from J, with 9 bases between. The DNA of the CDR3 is TGTGCCAGCAGCCACGACCTGGATACGCAGTATTTT. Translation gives CASSHDLDTQYF. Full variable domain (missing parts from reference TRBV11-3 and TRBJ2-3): EAGVVQSPRYKIIEKKQPVAFWCNPISGHNTLYWYLQNLGQGPELLIRYENEEAVDDSQLPKDRFSAERLKGVDSTLKIQPAELGDSAVYLCASSHDLDTQYFGPGTRLTVL.

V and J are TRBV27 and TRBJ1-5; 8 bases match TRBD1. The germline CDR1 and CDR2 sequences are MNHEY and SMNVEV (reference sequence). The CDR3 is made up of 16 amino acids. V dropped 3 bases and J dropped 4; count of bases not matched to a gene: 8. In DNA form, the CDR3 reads TGTGCCAGCAGTTTCAGGGCCGGGGACAGGAATCAGCCCCAGCATTTT. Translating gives CASSFRAGDRNQPQHF.

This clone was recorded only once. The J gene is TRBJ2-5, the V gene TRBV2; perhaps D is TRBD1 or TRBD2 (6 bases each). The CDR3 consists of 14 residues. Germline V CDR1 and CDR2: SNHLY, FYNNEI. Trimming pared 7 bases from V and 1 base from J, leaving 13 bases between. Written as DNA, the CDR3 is TGTGCCAGCAAACCCTGGGGGGCCCAAGAGACCCAGTACTTC. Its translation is CASKPWGAQETQYF.

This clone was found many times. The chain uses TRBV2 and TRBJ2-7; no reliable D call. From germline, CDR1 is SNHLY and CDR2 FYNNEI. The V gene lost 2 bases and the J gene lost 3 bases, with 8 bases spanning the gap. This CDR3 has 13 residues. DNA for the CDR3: TGTGCCAGCAGTGAACAGGACGGCTACGAGCAGTACTTC. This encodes CASSEQDGYEQYF. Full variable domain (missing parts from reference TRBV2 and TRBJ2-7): EPEVTQTPSHQVTQMGQEVILRCVPISNHLYFYWYRQILGQKVEFLVSFYNNEISEKSEIFDDQFSVERPDGSNFTLKIRSTKLEDSAMYFCASSEQDGYEQYFGPGTRLTVT.

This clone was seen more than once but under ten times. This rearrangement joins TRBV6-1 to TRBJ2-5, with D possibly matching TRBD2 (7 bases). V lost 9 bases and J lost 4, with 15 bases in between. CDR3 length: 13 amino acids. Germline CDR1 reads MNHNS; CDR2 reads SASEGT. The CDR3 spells CASRGGPGETQYF. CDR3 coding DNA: TGTGCCAGTAGGGGGGGCCCTGGAGAGACCCAGTACTTC.

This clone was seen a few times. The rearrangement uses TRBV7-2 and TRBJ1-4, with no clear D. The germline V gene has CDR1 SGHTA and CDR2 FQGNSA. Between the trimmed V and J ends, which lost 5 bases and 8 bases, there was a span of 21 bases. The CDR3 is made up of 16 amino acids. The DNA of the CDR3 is TGTGCCAGCAGCCCCCAAAGCACCTCCATTAGGGAAAAACTGTTTTTT. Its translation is CASSPQSTSIREKLFF.

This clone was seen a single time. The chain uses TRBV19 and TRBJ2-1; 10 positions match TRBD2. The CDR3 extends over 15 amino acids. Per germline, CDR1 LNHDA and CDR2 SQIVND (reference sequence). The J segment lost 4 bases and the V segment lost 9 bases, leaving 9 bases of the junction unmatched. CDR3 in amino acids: CASSPSGRGYNEQFF. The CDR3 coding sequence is TGTGCCAGCTCCCCTAGCGGGAGAGGATACAATGAGCAGTTCTTC.

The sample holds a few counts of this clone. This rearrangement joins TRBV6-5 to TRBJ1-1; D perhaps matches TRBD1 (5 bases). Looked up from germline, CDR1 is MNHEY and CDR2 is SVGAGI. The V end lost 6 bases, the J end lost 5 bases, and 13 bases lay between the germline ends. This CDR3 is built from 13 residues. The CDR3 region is CASRGGFVTEAFF. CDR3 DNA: TGTGCCAGCAGGGGGGGGTTTGTGACTGAAGCTTTCTTT.

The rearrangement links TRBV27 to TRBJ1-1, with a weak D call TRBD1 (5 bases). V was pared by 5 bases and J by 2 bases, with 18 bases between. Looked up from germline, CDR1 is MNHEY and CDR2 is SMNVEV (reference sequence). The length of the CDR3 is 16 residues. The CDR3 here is CASSPARDVRNTEAFF. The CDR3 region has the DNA TGTGCCAGCAGTCCCGCTAGGGACGTCCGAAACACTGAAGCTTTCTTT.

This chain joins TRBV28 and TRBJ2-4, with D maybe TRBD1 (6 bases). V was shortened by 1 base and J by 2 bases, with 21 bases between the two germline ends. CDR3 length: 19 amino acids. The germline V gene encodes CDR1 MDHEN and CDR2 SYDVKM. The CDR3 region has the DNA TGTGCCAGCAGTTTATTCTCACTCCGGGACACCTTACCCAAAAACATTCAGTACTTC. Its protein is CASSLFSLRDTLPKNIQYF.

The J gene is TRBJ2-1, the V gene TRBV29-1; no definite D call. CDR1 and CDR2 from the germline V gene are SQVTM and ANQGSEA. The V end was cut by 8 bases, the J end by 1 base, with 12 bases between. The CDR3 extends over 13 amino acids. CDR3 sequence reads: CSLSSASYNEQFF. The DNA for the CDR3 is TGCAGCCTATCTAGTGCGTCCTACAATGAGCAGTTCTTC.

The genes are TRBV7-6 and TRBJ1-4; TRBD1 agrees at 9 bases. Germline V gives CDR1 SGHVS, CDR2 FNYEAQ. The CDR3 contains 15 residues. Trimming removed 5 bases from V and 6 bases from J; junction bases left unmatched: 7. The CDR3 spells CASSTTGGQYEKLFF. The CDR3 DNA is TGTGCCAGCAGCACAACAGGGGGCCAGTATGAAAAACTGTTTTTT.

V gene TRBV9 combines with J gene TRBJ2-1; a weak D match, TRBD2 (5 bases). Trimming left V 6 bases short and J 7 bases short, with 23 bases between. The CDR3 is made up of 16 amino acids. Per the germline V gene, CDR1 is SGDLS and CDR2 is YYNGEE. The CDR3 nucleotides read TGTGCCAGCACCTTAGACGAGGGAGTTCGAACAAATGAGCAGTTCTTC. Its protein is CASTLDEGVRTNEQFF.

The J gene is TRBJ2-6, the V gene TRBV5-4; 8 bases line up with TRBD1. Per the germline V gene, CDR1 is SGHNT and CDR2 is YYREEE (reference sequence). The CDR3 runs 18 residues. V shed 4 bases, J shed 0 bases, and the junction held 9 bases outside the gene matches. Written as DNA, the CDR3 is TGTGCCAGCAGCCCCGGGACAGGTATTCTCTCTGGGGCCAACGTCCTGACTTTC. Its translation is CASSPGTGILSGANVLTF.

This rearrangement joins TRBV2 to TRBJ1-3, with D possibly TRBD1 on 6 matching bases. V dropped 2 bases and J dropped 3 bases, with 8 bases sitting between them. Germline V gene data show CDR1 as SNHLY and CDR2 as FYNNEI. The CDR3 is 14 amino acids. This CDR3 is CASSESGDGNTIYF. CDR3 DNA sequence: TGTGCCAGCAGTGAATCAGGGGATGGAAACACCATATATTTT.

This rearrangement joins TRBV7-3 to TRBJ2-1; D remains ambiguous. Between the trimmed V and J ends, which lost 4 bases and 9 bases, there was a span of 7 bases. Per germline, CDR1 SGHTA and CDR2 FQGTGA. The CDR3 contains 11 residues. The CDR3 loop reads CASSSFGEQFF. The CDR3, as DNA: TGTGCCAGCAGCTCCTTTGGTGAGCAGTTCTTC. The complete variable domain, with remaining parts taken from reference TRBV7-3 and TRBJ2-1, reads GAGVSQTPSNKVTEKGKYVELRCDPISGHTALYWYRQSLGQGPEFLIYFQGTGAADDSGLPNDRFFAVRPEGSVSTLKIQRTERGDSAVYLCASSSFGEQFFGPGTRLTVL.

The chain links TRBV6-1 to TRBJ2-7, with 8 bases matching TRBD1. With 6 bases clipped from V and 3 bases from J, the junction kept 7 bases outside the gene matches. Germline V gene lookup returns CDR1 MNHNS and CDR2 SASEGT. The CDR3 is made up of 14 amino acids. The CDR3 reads CASSISGQVYEQYF. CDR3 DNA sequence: TGTGCCAGCAGCATATCGGGACAGGTCTACGAGCAGTACTTC.

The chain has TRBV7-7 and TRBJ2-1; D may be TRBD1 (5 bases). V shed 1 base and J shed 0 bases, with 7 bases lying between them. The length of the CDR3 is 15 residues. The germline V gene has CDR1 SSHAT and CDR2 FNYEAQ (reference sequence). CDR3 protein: CASSLDRNSYNEQFF. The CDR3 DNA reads TGTGCCAGCAGCTTAGACAGGAACTCCTACAATGAGCAGTTCTTC.

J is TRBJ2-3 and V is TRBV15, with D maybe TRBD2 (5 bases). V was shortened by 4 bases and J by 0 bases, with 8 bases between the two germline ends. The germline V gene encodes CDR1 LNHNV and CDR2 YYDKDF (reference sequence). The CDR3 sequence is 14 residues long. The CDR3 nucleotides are TGTGCCACCAGCAAGGGAGCTAGCACAGATACGCAGTATTTT. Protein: CATSKGASTDTQYF.

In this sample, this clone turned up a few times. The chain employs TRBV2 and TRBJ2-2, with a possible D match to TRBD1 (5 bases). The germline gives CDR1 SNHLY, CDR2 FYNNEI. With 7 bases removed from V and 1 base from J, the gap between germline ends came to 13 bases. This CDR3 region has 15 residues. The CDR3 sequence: CASKRQGGNTGELFF. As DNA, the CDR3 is TGTGCCAGCAAACGGCAGGGTGGGAACACCGGGGAGCTGTTTTTT.

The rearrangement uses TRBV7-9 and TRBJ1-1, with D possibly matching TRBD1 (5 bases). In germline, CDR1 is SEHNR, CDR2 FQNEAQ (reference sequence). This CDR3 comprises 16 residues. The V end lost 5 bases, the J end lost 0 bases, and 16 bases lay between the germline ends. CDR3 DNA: TGTGCCAGCAGCCCCGGAGGGAGGGGCATGAACACTGAAGCTTTCTTT. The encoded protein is CASSPGGRGMNTEAFF. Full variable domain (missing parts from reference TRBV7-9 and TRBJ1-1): DTGVSQNPRHKITKRGQNVTFRCDPISEHNRLYWYRQTLGQGPEFLTYFQNEAQLEKSRLLSDRFSAERPKGSFSTLEIQRTEQGDSAMYLCASSPGGRGMNTEAFFGQGTRLTVV.

CDR3 sequence (DNA): TGCGCCAGCAGCGCCTTTGGCCTGCAACTAAGCTACGAGCAGTACTTC. The encoded protein is CASSAFGLQLSYEQYF. The chain carries TRBV4-1 and TRBJ2-7; D gene uncertain. Deletions cut 5 bases from V and 3 bases from J, with 20 bases between. The germline CDR1 and CDR2 sequences are MGHRA and YSYEKL. The CDR3 has 16 residues.

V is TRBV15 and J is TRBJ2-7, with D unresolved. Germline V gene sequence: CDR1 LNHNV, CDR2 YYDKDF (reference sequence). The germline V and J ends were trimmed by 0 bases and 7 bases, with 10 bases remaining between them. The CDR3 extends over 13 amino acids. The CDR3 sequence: CATSRDPIREQYF. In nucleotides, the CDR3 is TGTGCCACCAGCAGAGACCCAATTAGGGAGCAGTACTTC. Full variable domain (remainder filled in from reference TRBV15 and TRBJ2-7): DAMVIQNPRYQVTQFGKPVTLSCSQTLNHNVMYWYQQKSSQAPKLLFHYYDKDFNNEADTPDNFQSRRPNTSFCFLDIRSPGLGDTAMYLCATSRDPIREQYFGPGTRLTVT.

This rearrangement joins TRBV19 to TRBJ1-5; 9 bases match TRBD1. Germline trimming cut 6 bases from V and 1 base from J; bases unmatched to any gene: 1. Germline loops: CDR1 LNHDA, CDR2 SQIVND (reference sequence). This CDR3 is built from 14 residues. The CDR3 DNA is TGTGCCAGTAGAACAGGGGGCAGCAATCAGCCCCAGCATTTT. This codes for CASRTGGSNQPQHF.

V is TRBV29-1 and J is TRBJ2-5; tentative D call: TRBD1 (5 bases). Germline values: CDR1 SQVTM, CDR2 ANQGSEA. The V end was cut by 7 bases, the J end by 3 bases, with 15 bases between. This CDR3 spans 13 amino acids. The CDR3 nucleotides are TGCAGCGCTCAAACAGGTGGCAAAGAGACCCAGTACTTC. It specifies CSAQTGGKETQYF. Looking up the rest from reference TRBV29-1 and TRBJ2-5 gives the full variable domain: SAVISQKPSRDICQRGTSLTIQCQVDSQVTMMFWYRQQPGQSLTLIATANQGSEATYESGFVIDKFPISRPNLTFSTLTVSNMSPEDSSIYLCSAQTGGKETQYFGPGTRLLVL.

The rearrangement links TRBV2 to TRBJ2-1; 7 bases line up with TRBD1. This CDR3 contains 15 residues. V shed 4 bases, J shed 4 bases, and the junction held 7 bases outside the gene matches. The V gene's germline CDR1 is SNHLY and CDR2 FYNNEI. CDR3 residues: CASSGQTGPYNEQFF. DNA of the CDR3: TGTGCCAGCAGTGGTCAGACAGGGCCGTACAATGAGCAGTTCTTC.

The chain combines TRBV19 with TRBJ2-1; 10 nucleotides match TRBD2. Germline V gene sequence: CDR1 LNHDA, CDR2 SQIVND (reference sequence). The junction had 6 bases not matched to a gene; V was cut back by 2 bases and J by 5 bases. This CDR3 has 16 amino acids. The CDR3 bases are TGTGCCAGTAGTATAACACTAGCGGGAAGTGACAATGAGCAGTTCTTC. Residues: CASSITLAGSDNEQFF. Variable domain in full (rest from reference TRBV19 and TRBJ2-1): DGGITQSPKYLFRKEGQNVTLSCEQNLNHDAMYWYRQDPGQGLRLIYYSQIVNDFQKGDIAEGYSVSREKKESFPLTVTSAQKNPTAFYLCASSITLAGSDNEQFFGPGTRLTVL.

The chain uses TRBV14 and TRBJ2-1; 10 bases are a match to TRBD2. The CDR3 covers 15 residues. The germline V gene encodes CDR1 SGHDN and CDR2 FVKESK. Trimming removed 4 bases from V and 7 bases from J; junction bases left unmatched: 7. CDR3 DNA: TGTGCCAGCAGCCCCTTGACTAGCGGGTATAATGAGCAGTTCTTC. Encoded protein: CASSPLTSGYNEQFF.

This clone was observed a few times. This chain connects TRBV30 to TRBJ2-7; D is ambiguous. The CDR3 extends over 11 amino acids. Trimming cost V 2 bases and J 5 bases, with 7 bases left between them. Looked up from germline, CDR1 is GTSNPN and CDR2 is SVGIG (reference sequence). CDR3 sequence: CAWSIQDEQYF. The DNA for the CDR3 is TGTGCCTGGAGTATCCAGGACGAGCAGTACTTC.